The text below deals with one T cell receptor (beta chain). The entry originates in a study of blood T cell repertoires in COVID-19. Across the whole study: Collection of acute and convalescent COVID-19 samples took place in the United States, Italy and Spain. Sample material is recorded as cDNA or gDNA derived from T cells, B-cell-depleted T cells, or PBMCs.

Under the authors' procedure: Amplification of reference gene primers was used by the study to estimate nucleated cell counts. Data came from immunoSEQ multiplex PCR; TCRdb stores just in-frame clones and leaves some out. The V and J calls and clone size are taken from that table; D and trimming were inferred from the DNA. The data contain 55,000 to 75,000 clones, more than 85% of them singletons. Deletions cut 8 bases from V and 7 bases from J, with 14 bases between. Per germline, CDR1 LNHDA and CDR2 SQIVND (reference sequence). This CDR3 contains 12 residues. This clonotype was sampled from a human donor with active COVID-19. The donor label of this sample is uncertain. The chain carries TRBV19 and TRBJ1-2; a weak D match, TRBD1 (5 bases). Sequenced: peripheral blood. CDR3 amino acids: CASAQGYRGYTF. The CDR3 nucleotides are TGTGCCAGTGCCCAGGGTTATCGTGGCTACACCTTC.